The entry below gives a single T cell receptor (beta chain) sequence along with its context. The antigen is undetermined. The sample is drawn from a study of CD8+ T cells in alopecia areata. cDNA prepared by RNA extraction and subsequent reverse transcription served as the template for sequencing. Profiling relied on immunoSEQ multiplex PCR, and the TCRdb table lists in-frame clones only, not all of them. This sample carries approximately 120,000 clones, about 59% of them seen once, and the ten largest clones take around 5.7%. Study results and caveats: Among the top 100, expanded CD8+ clones were significantly decreased by tofacitinib, as was scalp clonality. For lesional scalp, especially alopecia totalis/universalis, clonality was higher than in normal scalp.

The treatment here: oral pan-JAK inhibitor, 5-10 mg twice daily. Those with alopecia areata gave lesional scalp punch biopsies and peripheral blood. Sequences were derived from CD4+ T cells sorted from blood, sampled at week 4, from a patient treated with tofacitinib. The TCR comes from a human donor with alopecia areata.

CDR3 residues: CSPWSGRSYNEQFF. In DNA, the CDR3 is TGCAGCCCTTGGTCAGGGCGGTCCTACAATGAGCAGTTCTTC. The chain is built from TRBV29-1 and TRBJ2-1, with a tentative D call TRBD1 (5 bases). The CDR3 is made up of 14 amino acids. V lost 8 bases, J lost 1 base, and 15 bases lay in between. Germline CDR1 is SQVTM and CDR2 is ANQGSEA.